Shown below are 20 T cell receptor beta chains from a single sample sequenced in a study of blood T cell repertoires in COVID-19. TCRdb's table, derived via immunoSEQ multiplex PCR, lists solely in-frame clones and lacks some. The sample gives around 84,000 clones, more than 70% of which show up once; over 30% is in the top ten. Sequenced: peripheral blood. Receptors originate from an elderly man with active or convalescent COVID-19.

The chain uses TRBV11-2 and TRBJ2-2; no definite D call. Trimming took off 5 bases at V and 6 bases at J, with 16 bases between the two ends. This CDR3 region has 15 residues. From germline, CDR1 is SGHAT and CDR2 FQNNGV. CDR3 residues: CASSLKRGVAGELFF. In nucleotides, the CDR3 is TGTGCCAGCAGCCTGAAGCGAGGAGTCGCCGGGGAGCTGTTTTTT.

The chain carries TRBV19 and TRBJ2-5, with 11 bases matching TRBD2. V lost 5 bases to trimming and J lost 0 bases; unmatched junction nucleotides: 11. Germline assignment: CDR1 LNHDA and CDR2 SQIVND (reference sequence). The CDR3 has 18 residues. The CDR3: CASSGGTSGKFYQETQYF. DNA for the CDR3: TGTGCCAGTAGTGGCGGGACTAGCGGTAAATTTTACCAAGAGACCCAGTACTTC. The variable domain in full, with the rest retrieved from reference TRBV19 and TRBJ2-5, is DGGITQSPKYLFRKEGQNVTLSCEQNLNHDAMYWYRQDPGQGLRLIYYSQIVNDFQKGDIAEGYSVSREKKESFPLTVTSAQKNPTAFYLCASSGGTSGKFYQETQYFGPGTRLLVL.

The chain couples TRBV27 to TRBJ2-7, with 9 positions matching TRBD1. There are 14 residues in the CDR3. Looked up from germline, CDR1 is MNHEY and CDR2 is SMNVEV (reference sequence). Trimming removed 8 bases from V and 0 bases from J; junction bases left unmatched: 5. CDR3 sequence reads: CASSRQGVSYEQYF. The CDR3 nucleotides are TGTGCCAGCTCCCGACAGGGGGTCTCCTACGAGCAGTACTTC.

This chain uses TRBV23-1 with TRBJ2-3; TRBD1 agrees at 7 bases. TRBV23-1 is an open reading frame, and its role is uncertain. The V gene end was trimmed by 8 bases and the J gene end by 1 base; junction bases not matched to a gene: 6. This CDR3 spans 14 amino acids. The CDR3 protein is CASAPTGGTDTQYF. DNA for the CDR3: TGCGCCAGCGCACCTACAGGGGGCACAGATACGCAGTATTTT.

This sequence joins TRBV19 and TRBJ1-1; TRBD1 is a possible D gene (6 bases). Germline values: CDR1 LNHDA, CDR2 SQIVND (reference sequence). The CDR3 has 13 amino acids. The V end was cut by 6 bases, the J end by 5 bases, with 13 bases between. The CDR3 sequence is CASRETGRTEAFF. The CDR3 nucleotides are TGTGCCAGTAGGGAAACAGGGAGAACTGAAGCTTTCTTT.

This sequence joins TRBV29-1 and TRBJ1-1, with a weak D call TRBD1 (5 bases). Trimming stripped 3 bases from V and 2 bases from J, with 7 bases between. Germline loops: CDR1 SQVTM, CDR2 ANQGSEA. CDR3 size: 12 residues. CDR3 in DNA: TGCAGCGTTGATCAGGGTAACACTGAAGCTTTCTTT. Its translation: CSVDQGNTEAFF.

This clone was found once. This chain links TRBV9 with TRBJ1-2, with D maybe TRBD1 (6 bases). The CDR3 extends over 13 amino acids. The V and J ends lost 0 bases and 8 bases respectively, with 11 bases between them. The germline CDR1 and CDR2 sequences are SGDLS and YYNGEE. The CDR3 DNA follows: TGTGCCAGCAGCGTAGCTGGGACACAGGGCTACACCTTC. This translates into CASSVAGTQGYTF. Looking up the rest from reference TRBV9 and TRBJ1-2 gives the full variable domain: DSGVTQTPKHLITATGQRVTLRCSPRSGDLSVYWYQQSLDQGLQFLIQYYNGEERAKGNILERFSAQQFPDLHSELNLSSLELGDSALYFCASSVAGTQGYTFGSGTRLTVV.

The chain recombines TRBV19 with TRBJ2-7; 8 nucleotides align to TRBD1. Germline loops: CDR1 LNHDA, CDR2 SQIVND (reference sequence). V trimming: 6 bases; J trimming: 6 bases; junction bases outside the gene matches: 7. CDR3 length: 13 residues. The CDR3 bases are TGTGCCAGTAGCCAACAGGGGGTCCGCGAGCAGTACTTC. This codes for CASSQQGVREQYF.

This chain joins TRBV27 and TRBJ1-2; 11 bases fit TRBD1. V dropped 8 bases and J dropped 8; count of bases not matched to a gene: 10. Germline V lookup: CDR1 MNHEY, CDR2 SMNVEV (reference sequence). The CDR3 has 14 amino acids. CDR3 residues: CASGRTGGQGGYTF. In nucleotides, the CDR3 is TGTGCCAGCGGCCGGACAGGGGGCCAAGGAGGCTACACCTTC.

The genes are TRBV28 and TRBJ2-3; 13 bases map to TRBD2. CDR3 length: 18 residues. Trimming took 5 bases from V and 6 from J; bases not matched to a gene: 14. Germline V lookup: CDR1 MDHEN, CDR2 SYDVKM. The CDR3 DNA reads TGTGCCAGCAGTCCTATTAGACTAGCGGGAGGCCCCCGGGATACGCAGTATTTT. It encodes CASSPIRLAGGPRDTQYF.

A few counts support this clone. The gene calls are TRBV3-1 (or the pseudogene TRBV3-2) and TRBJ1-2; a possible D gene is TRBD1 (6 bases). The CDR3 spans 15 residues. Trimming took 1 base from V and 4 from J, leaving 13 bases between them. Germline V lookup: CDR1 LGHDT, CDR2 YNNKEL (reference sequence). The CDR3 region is CASSQGSGDIYGYTF. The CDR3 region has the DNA TGTGCCAGCAGCCAAGGGTCAGGGGACATCTATGGCTACACCTTC.

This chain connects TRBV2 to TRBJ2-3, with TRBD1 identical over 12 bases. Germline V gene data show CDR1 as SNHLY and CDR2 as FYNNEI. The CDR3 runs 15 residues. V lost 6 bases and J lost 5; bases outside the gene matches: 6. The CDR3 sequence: CASRRDRGHEDTQYF. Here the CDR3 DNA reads TGTGCCAGCAGACGGGACAGGGGGCATGAAGATACGCAGTATTTT.

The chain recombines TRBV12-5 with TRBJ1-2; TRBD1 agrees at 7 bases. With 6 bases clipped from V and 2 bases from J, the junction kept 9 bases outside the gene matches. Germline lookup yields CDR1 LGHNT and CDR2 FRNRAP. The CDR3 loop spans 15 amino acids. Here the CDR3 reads CASGPRDSWNYGYTF. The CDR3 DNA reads TGTGCTAGTGGCCCCCGGGACAGTTGGAACTATGGCTACACCTTC.

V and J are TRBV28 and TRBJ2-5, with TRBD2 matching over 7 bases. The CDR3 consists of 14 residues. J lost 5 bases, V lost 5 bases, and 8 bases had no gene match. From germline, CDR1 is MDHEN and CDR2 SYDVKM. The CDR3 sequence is CASSAGGGEETQYF. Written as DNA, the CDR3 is TGTGCCAGCAGTGCCGGGGGAGGGGAGGAGACCCAGTACTTC.

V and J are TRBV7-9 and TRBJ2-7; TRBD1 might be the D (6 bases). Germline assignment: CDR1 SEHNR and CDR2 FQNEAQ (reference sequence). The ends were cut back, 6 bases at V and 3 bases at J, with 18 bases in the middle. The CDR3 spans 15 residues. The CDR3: CASRSKAQGRYEQYF. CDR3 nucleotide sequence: TGTGCCAGCAGATCGAAGGCACAGGGACGCTACGAGCAGTACTTC.

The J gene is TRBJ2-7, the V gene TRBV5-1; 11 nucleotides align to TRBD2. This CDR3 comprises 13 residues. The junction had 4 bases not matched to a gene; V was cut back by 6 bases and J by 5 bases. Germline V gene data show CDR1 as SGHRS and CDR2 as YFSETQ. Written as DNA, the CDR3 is TGCGCCAGCATGCTAGCGGGGGGAGACGAGCAGTACTTC. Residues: CASMLAGGDEQYF.

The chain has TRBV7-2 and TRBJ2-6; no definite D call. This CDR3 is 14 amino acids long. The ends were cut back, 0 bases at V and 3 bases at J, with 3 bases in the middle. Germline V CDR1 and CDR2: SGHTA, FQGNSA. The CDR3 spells CASSLARGANVLTF. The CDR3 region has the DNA TGTGCCAGCAGCTTAGCGCGTGGGGCCAACGTCCTGACTTTC.

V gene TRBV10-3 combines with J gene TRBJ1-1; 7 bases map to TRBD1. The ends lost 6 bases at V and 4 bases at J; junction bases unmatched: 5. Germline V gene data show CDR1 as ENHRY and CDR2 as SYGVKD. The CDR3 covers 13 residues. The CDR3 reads CAIRDRSGTEAFF. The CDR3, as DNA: TGTGCCATCAGGGACAGGTCGGGCACTGAAGCTTTCTTT.

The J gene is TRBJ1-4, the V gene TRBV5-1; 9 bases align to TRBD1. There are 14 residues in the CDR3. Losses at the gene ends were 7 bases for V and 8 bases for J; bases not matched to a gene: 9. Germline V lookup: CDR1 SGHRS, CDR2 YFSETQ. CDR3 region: CASGPGQGGEKLFF. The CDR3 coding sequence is TGCGCCAGCGGGCCGGGACAGGGAGGAGAAAAACTGTTTTTT.

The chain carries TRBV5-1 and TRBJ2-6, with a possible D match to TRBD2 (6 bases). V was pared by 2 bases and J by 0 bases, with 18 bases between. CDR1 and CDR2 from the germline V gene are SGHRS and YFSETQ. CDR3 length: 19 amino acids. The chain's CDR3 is CASSFRPWEALSGANVLTF. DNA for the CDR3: TGCGCCAGCAGCTTCCGGCCGTGGGAGGCCCTCTCTGGGGCCAACGTCCTGACTTTC. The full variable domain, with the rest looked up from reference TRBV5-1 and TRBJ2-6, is KAGVTQTPRYLIKTRGQQVTLSCSPISGHRSVSWYQQTPGQGLQFLFEYFSETQRNKGNFPGRFSGRQFSNSRSEMNVSTLELGDSALYLCASSFRPWEALSGANVLTFGAGSRLTVL.